A selection of T cell receptor beta chains follows, all from one sample in a study of T-cell reconstitution after alpha-beta-depleted transplantation in children. TCRdb re-derived calls from the PCR reads in MiXCR, one entry per CDR3 protein. The table has 480,000 or so distinct CDR3 sequences, roughly a tenth seen once. The sample in question was PBMCs, obtained before TCRalphabeta/CD19-depleted stem cell transplant. These receptors all come from a child aged 2 to 10 with inherited bone marrow failure, due to receive a stem cell transplant. Both conserved end residues are part of each CDR3. Fields, in order: CDR3 length, clone size, V gene, J gene, D gene, CDR3 DNA, CDR3 protein. A D gene is named only where the DNA matches it firmly. Only some rows state a clone size, as once, few, many or a class for expanded clones.

>17|-|TRBV12-5|TRBJ1-1|TRBD1
TGTGCTAGTGGTTTCGATACCGGGACAGGGCGCAACACTGAAGCTTTCTTT
CASGFDTGTGRNTEAFF
>13|-|TRBV28|TRBJ1-5|-
TGTGCCAGCAGGGGGACCTATAATCAGCCCCAGCATTTT
CASRGTYNQPQHF
>15|-|TRBV2|TRBJ2-5|-
TGTGCCAGCAGTGAAACCCTAGTCTGGGAGGAGACCCAGTACTTC
CASSETLVWEETQYF
>16|-|TRBV7-8|TRBJ2-7|TRBD2
TGTGCCAGCAGCTTACAGACTAGCGGGACGAGCCACGAGCAGTACTTC
CASSLQTSGTSHEQYF
>16|-|TRBV10-3|TRBJ1-5|-
TGTGCCATCAGTGAGGGCAGATCCCTTAGCAATCAGCCCCAGCATTTT
CAISEGRSLSNQPQHF
>16|-|TRBV28|TRBJ2-7|-
TGTGCCAGCAGTGCTCAATGGACTGGTCGCCGGTACGAGCAGTACTTC
CASSAQWTGRRYEQYF
>15|few|TRBV24-1|TRBJ2-7|TRBD1
TGTGCCACCAGTGTGTTGGGACAGGGAAGCGACGAGCAGTACTTC
CATSVLGQGSDEQYF
>13|many|TRBV4-2|TRBJ2-3|-
TGTGCCAGCAGCCAAGAGTATTCAGATACGCAGTATTTT
CASSQEYSDTQYF
>15|many|TRBV12-3/TRBV12-4|TRBJ2-7|TRBD2
TGTGCCAGCAGTCCCCGGACTAGCGGGGATTACGAGCAGTACTTC
CASSPRTSGDYEQYF
>16|-|TRBV5-1|TRBJ2-1|TRBD2
TGCGCCAGCAGCTTGGGGGGCGGGGGGGGCACCAATGAGCAGTTCTTC
CASSLGGGGGTNEQFF
>15|-|TRBV4-3|TRBJ2-7|-
TGCGCCAGCAGCCAAGAAGTTTACGGAGGCTACGAGCAGTACTTC
CASSQEVYGGYEQYF
>15|few|TRBV5-3|TRBJ1-1|TRBD1
TGTGCCAGAAGCCCTGACAGGGTTGGATCCACTGAAGCTTTCTTT
CARSPDRVGSTEAFF
>14|-|TRBV12-3/TRBV12-4|TRBJ2-7|TRBD2
TGTGCCAGCTCTGCCGGCGGGAGCTCCTACGAGCAGTACTTC
CASSAGGSSYEQYF
>14|many|TRBV7-2|TRBJ1-3|-
TGTGCCAGCAGCTTAGGTAGTCCGGGAAACACCATATATTTT
CASSLGSPGNTIYF
>13|few|TRBV4-1|TRBJ1-1|-
TGCGCCAGCAGCCGAGTAGAGTCCACTGAAGCTTTCTTT
CASSRVESTEAFF
>12|many|TRBV29-1|TRBJ1-1|TRBD1
TGCAGCATTCAGACAGGGGGGTCGGAAGCTTTCTTT
CSIQTGGSEAFF
>14|-|TRBV4-3|TRBJ2-7|-
TGCGCCAGCAGCCCCCAGGCGGGGGCCTACGACCAGTACTTC
CASSPQAGAYDQYF
>14|many|TRBV9|TRBJ2-2|TRBD2
TGTGCCAGCAGCGCCCGGACTAGCGCCGGGGAGCTGTTTTTT
CASSARTSAGELFF
>11|many|TRBV10-1|TRBJ2-5|-
TGCGCCAGCAGATCAGATGAGACCCAGTACTTC
CASRSDETQYF
>17|many|TRBV5-1|TRBJ1-1|TRBD1
TGCGCCAGCAGCTTGTTTGTGGGTTTCGGACAGGACACTGAAGCTTTCTTT
CASSLFVGFGQDTEAFF
>13|few|TRBV7-9|TRBJ2-5|-
TGTGCCAGCAGCTTAGTAGGGACAGAGACCCAGTACTTC
CASSLVGTETQYF
>20|many|TRBV21-1|TRBJ2-2|-
TGTGCCAGCAGCAAACTCCGCACTAGTAGTACTCCCCCGTACACCGGGGAGCTGTTTTTT
CASSKLRTSSTPPYTGELFF
>18|few|TRBV30|TRBJ2-1|TRBD1
TGTGCCTGGAGAAAATCAGGGGTGGGACAGGCAATTTCGAATGAGCAGTTCTTC
CAWRKSGVGQAISNEQFF
>15|many|TRBV20-1|TRBJ2-1|-
TGCAGTGCTAGAGATCGACGGACTACCTACAATGAGCAGTTCTTC
CSARDRRTTYNEQFF
>14|many|TRBV29-1|TRBJ2-1|-
TGCAGCGTTGAACGAGACCACAACTACAATGAGCAGTTCTTC
CSVERDHNYNEQFF
>14|many|TRBV7-2|TRBJ2-7|-
TGTGCCAGCAGCTTAGCGCGGACAGTAGGCGAGCAGTACTTC
CASSLARTVGEQYF
>15|many|TRBV18|TRBJ2-4|TRBD1
TGTGCCAGCTCAGCGGACAGGGGGACCAAAAACATTCAGTACTTC
CASSADRGTKNIQYF